This is a list of T cell receptor beta chains from one sample in a study of neurological immune-mediated disorders. One entry per CDR3 protein results from TCRdb running MiXCR on the 5' RACE reads. The table records roughly 29,000 distinct CDR3 sequences, less than 25% of them present only once. The sequenced material came from CD4+ T cells from blood. All receptors come from a man between 45 and 60 years old with HTLV-1-associated myelopathy (HAM/TSP). CDR3s include the opening cysteine and the closing phenylalanine or tryptophan. The D gene is left open where the match is weak. Size is stated for part of the rows, as once, few or many counts, or as a class when the clone is expanded.

>many|TRBV5-1|TRBJ1-1|-
TGCGCCAGCAGTCTATCGGGGCTCATGAACACTGAAGCTTTCTTT
CASSLSGLMNTEAFF
>many|TRBV27|TRBJ1-1|TRBD1
TGTGCCAGCAGTCAACATGACAGGGGCCGGGGAGGTGAAGCTTTCTTT
CASSQHDRGRGGEAFF
>few|TRBV29-1|TRBJ2-7|-
TGCAGCGTTGGAGTCAGGTCCTACGAGCAGTACTTC
CSVGVRSYEQYF
>many|TRBV7-2|TRBJ2-7|TRBD1
TGTGCCAGCAGCTTAGTGGTCCGGACAGGGAACTACGAGCAGTACTTC
CASSLVVRTGNYEQYF
>many|TRBV20-1|TRBJ2-1|TRBD2
TGCAGTGCTAGAAGGGGGAGCGGGAGCAATGAGCAGTTCTTC
CSARRGSGSNEQFF
>many|TRBV7-2|TRBJ1-6|TRBD1
TGTGCCAGCAGCTCCCCAGGGGGGCCCACAAATTCACCCCTCCACTTT
CASSSPGGPTNSPLHF
>many|TRBV10-3|TRBJ1-2|TRBD1
TGTGCCATCAGTGATTCGGGACAGGGGGTTTTCGATGGCTACACCTTC
CAISDSGQGVFDGYTF
>-|TRBV5-6|TRBJ2-2|-
TGTGCCAGCAGCCCCACCGCTCACTCCCGGGACAATACCGGGGAGCTGTTTTTT
CASSPTAHSRDNTGELFF
>many|TRBV5-5|TRBJ1-2|-
TGTGCCAGCAGCTTTACGGGGGCTTTAGCTAACTATGGCTACACCTTC
CASSFTGALANYGYTF
>many|TRBV7-2|TRBJ1-1|-
TGTGCCAGCAGCTTAGGGGGGATTACAGCTTTCTTT
CASSLGGITAFF
>-|TRBV5-1|TRBJ1-3|TRBD1
TGCGCCAGCAGCCCGCGGACAGGGGGAAACACCATATATTTT
CASSPRTGGNTIYF
>many|TRBV4-1|TRBJ1-2|-
TGCGCCAGCAGCCAAGAAGGGCTGCCTGGGAGCGGCCCTAACTATGGCTACACCTTC
CASSQEGLPGSGPNYGYTF
>medium-sized|TRBV7-9|TRBJ2-1|-
TGTGCCAGCAGCCGGGACGTTGAGCAGTTCTTC
CASSRDVEQFF
>-|TRBV20-1|TRBJ2-3|TRBD2
TGCAGTGCTACACCGGGACTAGCGGGACCCGCACGCACAGATACTCAGTATTTT
CSATPGLAGPARTDTQYF
>-|TRBV29-1|TRBJ2-2|-
TGCAGCGTTGATCTGGGTAACACCGGGGAGCTGTTTTTT
CSVDLGNTGELFF
>many|TRBV7-9|TRBJ1-4|TRBD1
TGTGCCAGCAGCCGTGGACAGGCTAATCTAAATGAAAAACTGTTTTTT
CASSRGQANLNEKLFF
>many|TRBV11-2|TRBJ2-5|-
TGTGCCAGCAGCTTAGATCGAGAGAGAACGGTGACCCAGTACTTC
CASSLDRERTVTQYF
>medium-sized|TRBV7-9|TRBJ2-1|-
TGTGCCAGCAGCCCTAACCCCACCGCGAATGAGCAGTTCTTC
CASSPNPTANEQFF
>-|TRBV20-1|TRBJ2-5|-
TGCAGTGCTAGTTTTCCGTTGGAGCCAGAGACCCAGTACTTC
CSASFPLEPETQYF
>medium-sized|TRBV5-1|TRBJ2-1|-
TGCGCCAGCCGCCTAGGCGGGCGAAGCTCCTACAATGAGCAGTTCTTC
CASRLGGRSSYNEQFF
>many|TRBV12-3/TRBV12-4|TRBJ2-1|TRBD1
TGTGCCAGCAGTCCGACAGGGGCAAGAAGGAATGAGCAGTTCTTC
CASSPTGARRNEQFF
>many|TRBV2|TRBJ2-2|-
TGTGCCAGCCTCAGGGGGGTGAAAATCGGGGAGCTGTTTTTT
CASLRGVKIGELFF
>many|TRBV10-3|TRBJ1-2|TRBD1
TGTGCCATCAGTGAGGGACAGGGGAGGAACTATGGCTACACCTTC
CAISEGQGRNYGYTF
>many|TRBV27|TRBJ2-1|-
TGTGCCAGCAGTTCCCCCCGCCCGGGACCGCAGTTCTTC
CASSSPRPGPQFF
>-|TRBV6-2/TRBV6-3|TRBJ2-1|-
TGTGTCAGCATTTCCGCGGGGGCTAGGGGCAATGAGCAGTTCTTC
CVSISAGARGNEQFF
>many|TRBV27|TRBJ1-2|-
TGTGCCAGCAGTTTTTCAGGGAGTAGAGGCTACACCTTC
CASSFSGSRGYTF
>many|TRBV12-3/TRBV12-4|TRBJ2-7|-
TGTGCCAGCAGCCCATTGGGGCACTCCAGGGCCCCCTACGAGCAGTACTTC
CASSPLGHSRAPYEQYF
>many|TRBV5-1|TRBJ2-1|TRBD2
TGCGCCAGCAGTGCGGGAGGGCCCGGCAATGAGCAGTTCTTC
CASSAGGPGNEQFF
>many|TRBV5-1|TRBJ2-1|-
TGCGCCAGCAGCTTGACCCCATCTTCAGTTAATGAGCAGTTCTTC
CASSLTPSSVNEQFF
>many|TRBV5-6|TRBJ1-1|-
TGTGCCAGCAGCGAAGTTGGGGGCCGGGCGGACACTGAAGCTTTCTTT
CASSEVGGRADTEAFF
>-|TRBV5-1|TRBJ2-3|TRBD2
TGCGCCAGCAGCGCTAGCGGGGTAGGCACAGATACGCAGTATTTT
CASSASGVGTDTQYF
>-|TRBV19|TRBJ1-2|TRBD1
TGTGCCAGTAGTATAAGAGGGACAGCCACCGGCTACACCTTC
CASSIRGTATGYTF
>many|TRBV20-1|TRBJ1-1|-
TGCAGTGCTAGAGCTTGGGTAGGGCTGAACACTGAAGCTTTCTTT
CSARAWVGLNTEAFF
>many|TRBV5-8|TRBJ1-1|-
TGTGCCAGCAGCTCGCAGGCTGGTGAAGCTTTCTTT
CASSSQAGEAFF
>many|TRBV2|TRBJ1-5|-
TGTGCCACCAGTTGGGAGGGGAGCAATCAGCCCCAGCATTTT
CATSWEGSNQPQHF
>many|TRBV20-1|TRBJ2-5|-
TGCAGTGTTGTAGGGAGGGGGAGGTGGGAGACCCAGTACTTC
CSVVGRGRWETQYF
>many|TRBV29-1|TRBJ1-1|-
TGCAGCGTCGCCAGGACAGCCATGAACACTGAAGCTTTCTTT
CSVARTAMNTEAFF
>many|TRBV5-1|TRBJ1-2|-
TGCGCCAGCAGCGAGAGTTCAGCTAACTATGGCTACACCTTC
CASSESSANYGYTF
>-|TRBV18|TRBJ1-1|-
TGTGCCAGCTCACCAATAGTGTCGACGAACACTGAAGCTTTCTTT
CASSPIVSTNTEAFF
>-|TRBV12-3/TRBV12-4|TRBJ1-5|-
TGTGCCAGCAGTCCGGGAAGTCATCAGCCCCAGCATTTT
CASSPGSHQPQHF
>-|TRBV5-4|TRBJ2-1|TRBD2
TGTGCCAGCAGAGAAGCGGGGTCCTACAATGAGCAGTTCTTC
CASREAGSYNEQFF
>many|TRBV11-2|TRBJ2-3|TRBD1
TGTGCCAGCAGCTCACTTCATACAGGGGCAGATACGCAGTATTTT
CASSSLHTGADTQYF
>-|TRBV9|TRBJ1-1|-
TGTGCCAGCAGTGCGACCCCATTGACGAACACTGAAGATTTCTTT
CASSATPLTNTEDFF
>few|TRBV7-9|TRBJ1-4|-
TGTGCCACTACCAGGGAAATTAATGAAAAACTGTTTTTT
CATTREINEKLFF
>many|TRBV6-4|TRBJ2-3|TRBD2
TGTGCCAGCAGTGACTCAGGCGGGAGGAGCACAGATACGCAGTATTTT
CASSDSGGRSTDTQYF
>many|TRBV5-1|TRBJ2-7|TRBD1
TGCGCCAGCAGCGTCGACAGGGTCGAGCAGTACTTC
CASSVDRVEQYF
>-|TRBV5-1|TRBJ2-3|-
TGCGCCAGCAGCTTGTGGGGGGCCGATACGCAGTATTTT
CASSLWGADTQYF
>-|TRBV12-3/TRBV12-4|TRBJ1-2|TRBD1
TGTGCCAGCAGTCCGGACAGGGGGCAAGGCTACACCTTC
CASSPDRGQGYTF
>many|TRBV5-1|TRBJ2-3|TRBD2
TGCGCCAGCAGCCCTGACATAGCGGGGGACTCAGATACGCAGTATTTT
CASSPDIAGDSDTQYF
>many|TRBV20-1|TRBJ2-5|-
TGCAGTGCTATAGGAAGTCAGGAGACCCAGTACTTC
CSAIGSQETQYF
>few|TRBV12-3/TRBV12-4|TRBJ1-1|-
TGTGCCAGCAGTTCCACACCGATGAACACTGAAGCTTTCTTT
CASSSTPMNTEAFF
>-|TRBV7-2|TRBJ2-3|-
TGTGCCAGCAGCTCACATGACCGACTGCAAGATACGCAGTATTTT
CASSSHDRLQDTQYF
>many|TRBV5-1|TRBJ1-5|-
TGCGCCAGCAGCTACGGCCTGGAGGGCAATCAGCCCCAGCATTTT
CASSYGLEGNQPQHF